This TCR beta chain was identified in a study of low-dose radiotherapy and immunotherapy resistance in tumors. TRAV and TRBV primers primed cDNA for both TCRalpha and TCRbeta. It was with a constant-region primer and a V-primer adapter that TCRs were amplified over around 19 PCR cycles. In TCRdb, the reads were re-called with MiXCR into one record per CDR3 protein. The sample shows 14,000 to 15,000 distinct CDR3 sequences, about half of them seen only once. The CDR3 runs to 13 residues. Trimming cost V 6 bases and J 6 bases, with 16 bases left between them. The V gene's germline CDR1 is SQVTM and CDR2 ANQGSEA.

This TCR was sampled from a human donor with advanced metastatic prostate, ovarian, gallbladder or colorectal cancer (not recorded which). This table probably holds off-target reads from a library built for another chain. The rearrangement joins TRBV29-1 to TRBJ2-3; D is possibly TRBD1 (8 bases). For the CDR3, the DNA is TGCAGCGTGGGGGGGACAGGCCTCGATACGCAGTATTTT. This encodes CSVGGTGLDTQYF.